The 16 T cell receptor beta chains presented below share a single source sample, sequenced in a study of CXCR3-negative and CXCR3-positive naive CD8 T cells. cDNA libraries for TRB were generated by 5' RACE incorporating UMI labels. Following a re-call of the 5' RACE reads, TCRdb has one entry per CDR3 protein and lacks DNA. The table lists more than 100,000 distinct CDR3 sequences, with about 0.37% in the top ten. Their antigen targets remain unknown. Notes on the study in general: Hydrophobicity of TRB CDR3s was greater in CXCR3-positive naive cells than in CXCR3-negative naive cells.

Sequencing used naive CXCR3+ CD8+ T cells from blood. Noted subset: CD45RO-CCR7+CD27+CD95- naive CD8+ T cells expressing CXCR3 (TNR3+). The receptors come from a human donor in good health. Some clones in this sample may be carry-over from other donors' samples.

The rearrangement uses TRBV29-1 and TRBJ2-2; the D call of TRBD1 rests on TCRdb alone, since no DNA is present to check it. The CDR3 spans 14 residues. Germline V gives CDR1 SQVTM, CDR2 ANQGSEA. The CDR3 here is CSVERSGVSGELFF.

The rearrangement links TRBV4-3 to TRBJ1-2; no DNA is available, so the TRBD1 call from TCRdb remains unchecked. The V gene's germline CDR1 is LGHNA and CDR2 YSLEER. The length of the CDR3 is 17 residues. The CDR3 sequence is CASSLGDRPIPLYGYTF.

The rearrangement joins TRBV7-8 to TRBJ2-2; the D gene TCRdb calls, TRBD1, cannot be checked with no DNA. Germline CDR1 and CDR2: SGHVS and FQNEAQ. CDR3 length: 13 residues. The CDR3 protein is CASSPDRAGELFF.

The V gene is TRBV28, the J gene TRBJ1-4; checking the TCRdb D call of TRBD1 is not possible without DNA. Germline assignment: CDR1 MDHEN and CDR2 SYDVKM. The CDR3 is 16 amino acids. This CDR3 reads CASSPGTGLVREKLFF.

CDR3 residues: CASSISGRNEQFF. This sequence joins TRBV19 and TRBJ2-1; TCRdb names TRBD2, which stays unverified in the absence of DNA. Germline V gives CDR1 LNHDA, CDR2 SQIVND (reference sequence). This CDR3 contains 13 residues.

CDR3 amino acids: CASSFAGWPGELFF. The chain combines TRBV27 with TRBJ2-2; TCRdb names TRBD1, which stays unverified in the absence of DNA. CDR1 is MNHEY, CDR2 SMNVEV, per germline (reference sequence). The CDR3 consists of 14 residues.

The V and J genes are TRBV12-3 or TRBV12-4 and TRBJ1-2. CDR3 length: 15 amino acids. CDR3 sequence: CASSLRFARDSGYTF.

The chain employs TRBV7-8 and TRBJ2-1; TCRdb's assignment of TRBD2 cannot be checked, as there is no DNA. CDR3 length: 15 amino acids. In germline, CDR1 is SGHVS, CDR2 FQNEAQ. The CDR3 reads CASSLREALYNEQFF.

The chain joins TRBV6-6 to TRBJ2-1; no DNA is available, so the TRBD2 call from TCRdb remains unchecked. Germline V CDR1 and CDR2: MNHNY, SVGAGI (reference sequence). The CDR3 loop spans 12 amino acids. The CDR3 reads CASSLGEDEQFF.

The CDR3 loop is CASSPIGSTEAFF. The rearrangement links TRBV18 to TRBJ1-1. The germline gives CDR1 KGHSH, CDR2 LQKENI. CDR3 size: 13 residues.

The CDR3 spells CASSGGVVTGELFF. This rearrangement joins TRBV7-9 to TRBJ2-2; absent DNA, TCRdb's TRBD2 call cannot be checked. The CDR3 has 14 amino acids. The germline V gene encodes CDR1 SEHNR and CDR2 FQNEAQ (reference sequence).

V is TRBV19 and J is TRBJ2-2; TCRdb calls TRBD1, which cannot be checked without DNA. The length of the CDR3 is 13 residues. Germline V gene lookup returns CDR1 LNHDA and CDR2 SQIVND (reference sequence). CDR3 region: CASSSQGAGELFF.

V gene TRBV11-1 combines with J gene TRBJ2-1. This CDR3 is 17 amino acids long. Germline CDR1 reads SGHAT; CDR2 reads FQDESV (reference sequence). Here the CDR3 reads CASSLVSGLGVYNEQFF.

The chain combines TRBV29-1 with TRBJ2-1; TCRdb designates TRBD1, a call that cannot be tested without DNA. The CDR3 covers 14 residues. From germline, CDR1 is SQVTM and CDR2 ANQGSEA. The chain's CDR3 is CSVDRGGSELEQFF.

The chain links TRBV11-2 to TRBJ1-1. CDR1 is SGHAT and CDR2 is FQNNGV in the germline V gene. CDR3 length equals 15 residues. The CDR3: CASSLVGTSNTEAFF.

The chain couples TRBV5-1 to TRBJ2-1; TCRdb names TRBD2, which stays unverified in the absence of DNA. The CDR3 runs to 16 residues. Per germline, CDR1 SGHRS and CDR2 YFSETQ. The CDR3 is CASSSVAASGSNEQFF.